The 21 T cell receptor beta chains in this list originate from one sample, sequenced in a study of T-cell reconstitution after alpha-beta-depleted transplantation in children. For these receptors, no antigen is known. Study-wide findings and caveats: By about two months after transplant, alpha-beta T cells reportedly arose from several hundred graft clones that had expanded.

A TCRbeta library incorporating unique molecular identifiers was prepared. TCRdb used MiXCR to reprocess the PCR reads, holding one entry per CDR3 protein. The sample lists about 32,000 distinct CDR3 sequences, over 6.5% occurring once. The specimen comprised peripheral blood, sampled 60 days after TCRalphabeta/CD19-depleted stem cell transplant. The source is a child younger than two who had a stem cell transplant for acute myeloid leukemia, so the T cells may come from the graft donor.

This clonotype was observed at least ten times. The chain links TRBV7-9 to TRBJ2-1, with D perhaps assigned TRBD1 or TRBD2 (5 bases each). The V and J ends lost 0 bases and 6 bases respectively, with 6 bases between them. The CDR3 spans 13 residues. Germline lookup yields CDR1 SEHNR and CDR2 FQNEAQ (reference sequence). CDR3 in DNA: TGTGCCAGCAGCTTAGCGAGGGGCAATGAGCAGTTCTTC. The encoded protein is CASSLARGNEQFF.

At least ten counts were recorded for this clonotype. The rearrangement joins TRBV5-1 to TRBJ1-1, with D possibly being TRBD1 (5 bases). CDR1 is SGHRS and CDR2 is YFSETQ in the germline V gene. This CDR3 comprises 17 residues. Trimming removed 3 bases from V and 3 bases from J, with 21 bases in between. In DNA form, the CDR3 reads TGCGCCAGCAGCTGGGCCATGGGGGGTAAAGAGGACACTGAAGCTTTCTTT. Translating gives CASSWAMGGKEDTEAFF.

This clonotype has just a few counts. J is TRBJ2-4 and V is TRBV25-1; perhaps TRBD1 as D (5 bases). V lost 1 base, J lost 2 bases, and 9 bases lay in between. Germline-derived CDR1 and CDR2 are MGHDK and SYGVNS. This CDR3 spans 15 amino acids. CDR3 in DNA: TGTGCCAGCAGTGAATTAGCAGGGACCAAAAACATTCAGTACTTC. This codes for CASSELAGTKNIQYF.

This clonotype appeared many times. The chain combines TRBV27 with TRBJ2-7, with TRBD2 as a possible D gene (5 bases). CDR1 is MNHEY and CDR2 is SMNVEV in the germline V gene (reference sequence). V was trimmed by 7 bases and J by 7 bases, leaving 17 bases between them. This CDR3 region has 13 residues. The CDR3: CASTGGRRREQYF. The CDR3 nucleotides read TGTGCCAGCACCGGAGGTAGACGGAGGGAGCAGTACTTC.

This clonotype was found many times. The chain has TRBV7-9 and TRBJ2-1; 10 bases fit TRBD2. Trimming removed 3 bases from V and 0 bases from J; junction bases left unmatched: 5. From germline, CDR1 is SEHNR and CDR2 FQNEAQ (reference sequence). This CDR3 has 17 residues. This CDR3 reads CASSLAGLADSYNEQFF. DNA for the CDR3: TGTGCCAGCAGCTTGGCCGGACTAGCGGACTCCTACAATGAGCAGTTCTTC.

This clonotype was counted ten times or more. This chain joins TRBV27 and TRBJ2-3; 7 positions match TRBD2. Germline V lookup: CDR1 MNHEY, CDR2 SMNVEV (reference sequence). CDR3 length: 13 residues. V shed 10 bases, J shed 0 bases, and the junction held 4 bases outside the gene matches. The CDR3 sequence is CATRDYSTDTQYF. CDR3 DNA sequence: TGTGCCACCCGGGACTATAGCACAGATACGCAGTATTTT.

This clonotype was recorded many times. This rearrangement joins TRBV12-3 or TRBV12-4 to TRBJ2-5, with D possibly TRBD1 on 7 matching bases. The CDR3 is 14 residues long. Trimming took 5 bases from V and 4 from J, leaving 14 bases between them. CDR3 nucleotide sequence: TGTGCCAGCAGTCCATACAGGGGAGGAGAGACCCAGTACTTC. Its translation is CASSPYRGGETQYF.

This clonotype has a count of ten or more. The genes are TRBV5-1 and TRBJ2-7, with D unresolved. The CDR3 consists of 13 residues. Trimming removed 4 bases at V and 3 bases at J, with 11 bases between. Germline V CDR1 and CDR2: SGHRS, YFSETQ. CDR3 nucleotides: TGCGCCAGCAGCCACGGTGGCAACTACGAGCAGTACTTC. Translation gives CASSHGGNYEQYF.

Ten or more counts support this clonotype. The CDR3 sequence is CASSSQGGIPYEQYF. The CDR3 nucleotides are TGTGCCAGCAGCTCACAGGGAGGGATACCCTACGAGCAGTACTTC. The gene calls are TRBV7-9 and TRBJ2-7; weak D call: TRBD2 (7 bases). V gave up 4 bases and J gave up 2 bases, with 15 bases separating them. CDR1 and CDR2 from the germline V gene are SEHNR and FQNEAQ (reference sequence). This CDR3 has 15 residues.

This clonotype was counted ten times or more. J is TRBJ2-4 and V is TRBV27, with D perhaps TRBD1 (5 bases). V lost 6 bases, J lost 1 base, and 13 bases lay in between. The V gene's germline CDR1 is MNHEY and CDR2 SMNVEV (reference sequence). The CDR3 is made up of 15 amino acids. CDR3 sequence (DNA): TGTGCCAGCAGCCCCTTGACAGTGGCCAAAAACATTCAGTACTTC. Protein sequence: CASSPLTVAKNIQYF.

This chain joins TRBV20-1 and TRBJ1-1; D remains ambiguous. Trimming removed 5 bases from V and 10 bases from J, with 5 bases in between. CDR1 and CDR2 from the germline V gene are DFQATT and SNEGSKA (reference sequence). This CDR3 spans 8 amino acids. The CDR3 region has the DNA TGCAGTGCTGCCTTAGCTTTCTTT. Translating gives CSAALAFF.

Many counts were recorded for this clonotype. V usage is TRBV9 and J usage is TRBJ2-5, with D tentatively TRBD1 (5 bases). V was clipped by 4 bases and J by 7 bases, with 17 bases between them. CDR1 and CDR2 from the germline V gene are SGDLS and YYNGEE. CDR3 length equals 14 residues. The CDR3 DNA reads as TGTGCCAGCAGCCCGAGTAGGGGTGTATGGACCCAGTACTTC. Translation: CASSPSRGVWTQYF.

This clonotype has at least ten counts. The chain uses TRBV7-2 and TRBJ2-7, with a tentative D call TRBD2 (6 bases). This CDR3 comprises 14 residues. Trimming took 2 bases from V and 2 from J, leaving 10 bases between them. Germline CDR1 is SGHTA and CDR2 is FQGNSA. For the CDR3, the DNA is TGTGCCAGCAGCTTAATAGCGGTCACCTACGAGCAGTACTTC. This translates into CASSLIAVTYEQYF.

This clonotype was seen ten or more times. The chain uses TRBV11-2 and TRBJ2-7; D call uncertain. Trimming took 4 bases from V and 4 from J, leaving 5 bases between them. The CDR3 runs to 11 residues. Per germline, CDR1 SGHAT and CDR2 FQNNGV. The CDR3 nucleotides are TGTGCCAGCAGCTCCTATTACGAGCAGTACTTC. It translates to CASSSYYEQYF.

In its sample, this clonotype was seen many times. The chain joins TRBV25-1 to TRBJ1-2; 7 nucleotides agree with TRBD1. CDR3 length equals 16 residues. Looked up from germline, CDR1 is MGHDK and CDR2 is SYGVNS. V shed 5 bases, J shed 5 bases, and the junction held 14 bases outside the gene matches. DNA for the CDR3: TGTGCCAGCAGTTCACCACGACAGGGTGGGGAATATGGCTACACCTTC. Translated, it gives CASSSPRQGGEYGYTF.

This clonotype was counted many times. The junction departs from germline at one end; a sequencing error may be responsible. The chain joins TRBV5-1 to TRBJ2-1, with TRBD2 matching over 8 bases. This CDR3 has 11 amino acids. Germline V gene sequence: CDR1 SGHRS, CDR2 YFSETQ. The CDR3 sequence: CASSQAGVVIF. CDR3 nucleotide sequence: TGCGCCAGCAGTCAAGCGGGAGTGGTGATATTC.

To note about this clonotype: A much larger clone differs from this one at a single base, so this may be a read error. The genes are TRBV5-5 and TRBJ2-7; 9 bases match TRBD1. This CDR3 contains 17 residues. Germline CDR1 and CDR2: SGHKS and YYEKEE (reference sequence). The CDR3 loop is CASSNPGTGIGTYEHYF. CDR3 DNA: TGTGCCAGCAGCAACCCCGGGACAGGGATAGGCACCTACGAGCATTACTTC.

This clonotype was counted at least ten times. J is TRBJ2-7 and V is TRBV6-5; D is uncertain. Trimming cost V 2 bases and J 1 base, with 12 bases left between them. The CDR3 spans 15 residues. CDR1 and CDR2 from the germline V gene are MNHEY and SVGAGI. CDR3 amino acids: CASSYETPKSYEQYF. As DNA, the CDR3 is TGTGCCAGCAGTTACGAGACACCCAAGTCCTACGAGCAGTACTTC.

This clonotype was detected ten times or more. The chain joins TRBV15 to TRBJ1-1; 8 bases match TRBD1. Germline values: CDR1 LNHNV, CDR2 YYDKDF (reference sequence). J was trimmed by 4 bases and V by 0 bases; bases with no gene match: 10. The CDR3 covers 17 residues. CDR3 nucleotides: TGTGCCACCAGCAGAGAATGGTCAGGGGGCGCCGTCACTGAAGCTTTCTTT. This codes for CATSREWSGGAVTEAFF.

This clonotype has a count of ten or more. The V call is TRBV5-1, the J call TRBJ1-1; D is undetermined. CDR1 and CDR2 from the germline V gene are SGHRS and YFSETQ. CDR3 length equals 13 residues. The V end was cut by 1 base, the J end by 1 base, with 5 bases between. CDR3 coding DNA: TGCGCCAGCAGCTTGTGGGGGAACACTGAAGCTTTCTTT. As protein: CASSLWGNTEAFF. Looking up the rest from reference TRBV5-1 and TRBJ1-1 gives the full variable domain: KAGVTQTPRYLIKTRGQQVTLSCSPISGHRSVSWYQQTPGQGLQFLFEYFSETQRNKGNFPGRFSGRQFSNSRSEMNVSTLELGDSALYLCASSLWGNTEAFFGQGTRLTVV.

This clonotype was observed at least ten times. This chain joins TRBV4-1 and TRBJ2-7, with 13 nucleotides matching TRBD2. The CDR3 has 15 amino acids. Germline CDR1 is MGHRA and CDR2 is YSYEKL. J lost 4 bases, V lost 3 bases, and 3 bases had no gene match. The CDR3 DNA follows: TGCGCCAGCAGCCAGGGACTAGCGGGACAATACGAGCAGTACTTC. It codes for CASSQGLAGQYEQYF.